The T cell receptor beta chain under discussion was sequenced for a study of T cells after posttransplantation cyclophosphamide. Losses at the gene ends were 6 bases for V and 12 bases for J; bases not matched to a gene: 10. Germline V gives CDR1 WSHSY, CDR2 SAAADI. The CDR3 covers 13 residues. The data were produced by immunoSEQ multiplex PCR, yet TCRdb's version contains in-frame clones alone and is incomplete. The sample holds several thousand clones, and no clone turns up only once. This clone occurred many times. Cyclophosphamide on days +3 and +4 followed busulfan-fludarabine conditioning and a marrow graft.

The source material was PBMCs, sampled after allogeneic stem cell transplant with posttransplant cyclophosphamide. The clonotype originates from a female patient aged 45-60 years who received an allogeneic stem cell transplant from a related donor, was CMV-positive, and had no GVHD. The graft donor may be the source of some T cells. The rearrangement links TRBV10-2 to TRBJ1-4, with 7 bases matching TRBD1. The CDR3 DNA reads TGCGCCAGCAGCCGACAGGGCCCCGAACAACTGTTTTTT. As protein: CASSRQGPEQLFF.